Presented here are 22 T cell receptor beta chains from one specimen sequenced in a study of blood T cell repertoires in COVID-19 (dated by TCRdb to between 2020 and 2021). Libraries were constructed by the immunoSEQ multiplex PCR assay. Not all clones reach the TCRdb copy of this immuneACCESS table, which keeps in-frame sequences only. Checked studies attribute under half of the gap to unresolved V genes and leave the rest unexplained. The sample table contains about 280,000 clones; only one count was recorded for approximately 90% of them. Of the sample, approximately 5.7% falls within the top ten clones. Sequencing was carried out using PBMCs or T cells enriched from blood (not recorded which). The receptor source for this set is a woman between 35 and 50 years old who had recovered from COVID-19.

J is TRBJ1-1 and V is TRBV19, with D possibly TRBD1 on 5 matching bases. The germline CDR1 and CDR2 sequences are LNHDA and SQIVND (reference sequence). This CDR3 contains 16 residues. Trimming took 4 bases from V and 1 from J, leaving 16 bases between them. DNA for the CDR3: TGTGCCAGTAGTAAGGTCGGGGGGACTCCGAACACTGAAGCTTTCTTT. This gives the protein CASSKVGGTPNTEAFF.

The chain employs TRBV3-1 (or the pseudogene TRBV3-2) and TRBJ1-1; 7 positions agree with TRBD1. Germline values: CDR1 LGHDT, CDR2 YNNKEL (reference sequence). This CDR3 spans 13 amino acids. J gave up 7 bases and V 4 bases, and 6 bases lay outside the gene matches. Written as DNA, the CDR3 is TGTGCCAGCAGCCGGACAGGCGACAGTGAAGCTTTCTTT. Translated, it gives CASSRTGDSEAFF.

This clone occurred once. The rearrangement links TRBV27 to TRBJ2-1; 11 bases align to TRBD2. The trim removed 9 bases at V and 0 bases at J, leaving 7 bases unmatched. In germline, CDR1 is MNHEY, CDR2 SMNVEV (reference sequence). The CDR3 spans 16 residues. The CDR3 bases are TGTGCCAGGCCCCGACTAGCGGGGTTCTCCTACAATGAGCAGTTCTTC. Amino acids: CARPRLAGFSYNEQFF.

This chain connects TRBV2 to TRBJ2-2; D not certain. V lost 6 bases and J lost 6, with 14 bases in between. In germline, CDR1 is SNHLY, CDR2 FYNNEI. This CDR3 region has 14 residues. Here the CDR3 reads CASRDNSRAGELFF. CDR3 nucleotides: TGTGCCAGCAGGGATAATAGCCGCGCCGGGGAGCTGTTTTTT.

The rearrangement links TRBV11-3 to TRBJ2-3, with 13 bases identical to TRBD2. The CDR3 contains 16 residues. Losses at the gene ends were 4 bases for V and 2 bases for J; bases not matched to a gene: 3. Germline loops: CDR1 SGHNT, CDR2 YENEEA. CDR3 sequence: CASSSGTSGNTDTQYF. For the CDR3, the DNA is TGTGCCAGCAGCTCAGGGACTAGCGGGAACACAGATACGCAGTATTTT. Looking up the rest from reference TRBV11-3 and TRBJ2-3 gives the full variable domain: EAGVVQSPRYKIIEKKQPVAFWCNPISGHNTLYWYLQNLGQGPELLIRYENEEAVDDSQLPKDRFSAERLKGVDSTLKIQPAELGDSAVYLCASSSGTSGNTDTQYFGPGTRLTVL.

This chain uses TRBV6-2 or TRBV6-3 with TRBJ2-1, with D perhaps TRBD2 (6 bases). The CDR3 spans 17 residues. The V end was cut by 0 bases, the J end by 4 bases, with 16 bases between. Germline CDR1 and CDR2: MNHEY and SVGEGT. The CDR3 here is CASSYSIARGGYNEQFF. The CDR3 nucleotides read TGTGCCAGCAGTTACTCGATCGCGCGGGGCGGGTACAATGAGCAGTTCTTC.

The V call is TRBV11-3, the J call TRBJ2-7; TRBD2 aligns across 14 bases. With 5 bases clipped from V and 5 bases from J, the junction kept 8 bases outside the gene matches. Germline V lookup: CDR1 SGHNT, CDR2 YENEEA. The CDR3 totals 16 residues. The CDR3 loop is CASSAGTSGSPHEQYF. In DNA, the CDR3 is TGTGCCAGCAGCGCCGGGACTAGCGGGAGTCCCCACGAGCAGTACTTC.

This chain joins TRBV4-2 and TRBJ2-2; no firm D call. Trimming took 3 bases from V and 6 from J, leaving 8 bases between them. The V gene's germline CDR1 is LGHNA and CDR2 YNFKEQ. CDR3 size: 13 residues. CDR3 loop: CASSHAISGELFF. CDR3 coding DNA: TGTGCCAGCAGCCACGCTATTTCCGGGGAGCTGTTTTTT.

This chain uses TRBV27 with TRBJ2-1; TRBD1 matches at 9 bases. The CDR3 has 14 amino acids. V shed 6 bases, J shed 7 bases, and the junction held 7 bases outside the gene matches. Per the germline V gene, CDR1 is MNHEY and CDR2 is SMNVEV (reference sequence). CDR3 bases: TGTGCCAGCAGACAGGGGGCTTTAGGGAATGAGCAGTTCTTC. It yields the protein CASRQGALGNEQFF.

The genes are TRBV4-1 and TRBJ1-5, with D perhaps TRBD1 (6 bases). The CDR3 is made up of 16 amino acids. Trimming took 4 bases from V and 1 from J, leaving 14 bases between them. Looked up from germline, CDR1 is MGHRA and CDR2 is YSYEKL. The DNA of the CDR3 is TGCGCCAGCAGCCGTATACAGGGCCCCAGCAATCAGCCCCAGCATTTT. It translates to CASSRIQGPSNQPQHF.

This clone was seen just once. CDR3 residues: CASCSWDRGSNGYTF. The CDR3 DNA reads TGTGCCAGCTGTTCTTGGGACAGAGGATCTAATGGCTACACCTTC. The V and J genes are TRBV27 and TRBJ1-2, with TRBD1 matching 7 bases. J lost 6 bases, V lost 8 bases, and 15 bases had no gene match. This CDR3 contains 15 residues. Germline-derived CDR1 and CDR2 are MNHEY and SMNVEV (reference sequence).

V gene TRBV30 combines with J gene TRBJ1-5; no firm D call. CDR1 GTSNPN and CDR2 SVGIG come from the germline V gene (reference sequence). The CDR3 contains 13 residues. The V gene lost 0 bases and the J gene lost 2 bases, with 5 bases spanning the gap. This chain's CDR3 is CAWSVIGNQPQHF. The CDR3 DNA sequence: TGTGCCTGGAGTGTAATCGGCAATCAGCCCCAGCATTTT.

V usage is TRBV11-1 and J usage is TRBJ2-7, with D tentatively TRBD2 (6 bases). Germline values: CDR1 SGHAT, CDR2 FQDESV (reference sequence). The CDR3 length is 14 residues. The germline V and J ends were trimmed by 5 bases and 0 bases, with 11 bases remaining between them. The CDR3 loop is CASSPSASSYEQYF. For the CDR3, the DNA is TGTGCCAGCAGCCCTAGCGCCTCCTCCTACGAGCAGTACTTC.

This chain uses TRBV2 with TRBJ2-4, with TRBD2 as a possible D gene (5 bases). The V end was cut by 6 bases, the J end by 0 bases, with 9 bases between. Germline V lookup: CDR1 SNHLY, CDR2 FYNNEI. The CDR3 spans 14 residues. Here the CDR3 DNA reads TGTGCCAGCAGCCGAGGGCCAGCCAAAAACATTCAGTACTTC. It yields the protein CASSRGPAKNIQYF.

The chain couples TRBV19 to TRBJ2-5; 7 bases are a match to TRBD1. Germline CDR1 LNHDA, CDR2 SQIVND (reference sequence). Trimming at V came to 2 bases and at J to 0 bases, leaving 3 bases not matched to a gene. The CDR3 covers 15 residues. Here the CDR3 reads CASSIKGANQETQYF. CDR3 sequence (DNA): TGTGCCAGTAGTATAAAGGGGGCGAACCAAGAGACCCAGTACTTC.

This clone turned up a few times. The chain uses TRBV9 and TRBJ2-1; 7 positions match TRBD1. CDR1 SGDLS and CDR2 YYNGEE come from the germline V gene. The CDR3 contains 15 residues. Trimming at V came to 4 bases and at J to 6 bases, leaving 10 bases not matched to a gene. The CDR3 region is CASSSVQGFTNEQFF. CDR3 bases: TGTGCCAGCAGCTCGGTACAGGGGTTCACCAATGAGCAGTTCTTC.

The DNA of the CDR3 is TGTGCCACCAGCAGAGATTTGGACATTTGGAATCAGCCCCAGCATTTT. Protein sequence: CATSRDLDIWNQPQHF. This chain uses TRBV15 with TRBJ1-5; maybe TRBD1 (5 bases). CDR1 is LNHNV, CDR2 YYDKDF, per germline (reference sequence). V shed 0 bases and J shed 4 bases, with 13 bases lying between them. The CDR3 spans 16 residues.

J is TRBJ1-5 and V is TRBV19, with a weak D call TRBD1 (6 bases). Trimming took off 5 bases at V and 5 bases at J, with 13 bases between the two ends. This CDR3 comprises 14 residues. The germline gives CDR1 LNHDA, CDR2 SQIVND (reference sequence). DNA of the CDR3: TGTGCCAGTAGTTGGGGACAAGCCTATCAGCCCCAGCATTTT. Translation gives CASSWGQAYQPQHF.

V is TRBV28 and J is TRBJ1-2; TRBD1 matches at 8 bases. Germline V gives CDR1 MDHEN, CDR2 SYDVKM. The junction had 10 bases not matched to a gene; V was cut back by 3 bases and J by 7 bases. The CDR3 is 15 amino acids. CDR3 residues: CASSLAGQALSGYTF. In DNA form, the CDR3 reads TGTGCCAGCAGTTTGGCGGGACAGGCTCTATCTGGCTACACCTTC.

The chain carries TRBV4-1 and TRBJ1-1, with D possibly TRBD1 on 6 matching bases. Between the trimmed V and J ends, which lost 4 bases and 0 bases, there was a span of 15 bases. This CDR3 region has 16 residues. Per the germline V gene, CDR1 is MGHRA and CDR2 is YSYEKL. This CDR3 reads CASSRSPGQLNTEAFF. The CDR3, as DNA: TGCGCCAGCAGCCGAAGCCCCGGACAGTTGAACACTGAAGCTTTCTTT.

V usage is TRBV7-6 and J usage is TRBJ2-1; perhaps TRBD2 as D (5 bases). V shed 2 bases and J shed 6 bases, with 14 bases lying between them. The CDR3 totals 15 residues. CDR1 and CDR2 from the germline V gene are SGHVS and FNYEAQ. CDR3 amino acids: CASSLSPTRGNEQFF. CDR3 bases: TGTGCCAGCAGCTTATCCCCCACTAGAGGCAATGAGCAGTTCTTC.

V usage is TRBV7-3 and J usage is TRBJ2-5, with 7 bases lining up with TRBD1. The V and J ends lost 4 bases and 4 bases, in that order; junction bases with no gene match: 9. Germline lookup yields CDR1 SGHTA and CDR2 FQGTGA. This CDR3 has 15 residues. CDR3 nucleotide sequence: TGTGCCAGCAGCTCAGGCCACAGGGGATCAGAGACCCAGTACTTC. It specifies CASSSGHRGSETQYF.